These T cell receptor beta chains were read from a single sample in a study of type 1 and type 2 diabetes patients. Via MiXCR, TCRdb re-called the multiplex PCR reads, giving one row per CDR3 protein. The data hold a few hundred thousand distinct CDR3 sequences, with roughly 50% observed a single time. Sequenced input: peripheral blood mononuclear cells (PBMCs). The receptors were gathered from a man aged 18 to 30 with type 2 diabetes. CDR3s include the opening cysteine and the closing phenylalanine or tryptophan. D genes are given only for firm matches. Size tells how often a clone was seen (once, few, many) or the class of an expanded clone, and some rows leave it out.

d_gene	j_gene	v_gene	abundance	CDR3nt	CDR3aa
TRBD2	TRBJ2-1	TRBV30	-	TGTGCCTGGAGTGACGGGGGGAGAAGCCTGGAGCAGTTCTTC	CAWSDGGRSLEQFF
TRBD2	TRBJ2-5	TRBV19	-	TGTGCCAGTAGTATCGACGGGGGGGCCTGGGAGACCCAGTACTTC	CASSIDGGAWETQYF
-	TRBJ2-3	TRBV19	-	TGTGCCAGTAGTATTAGGGCAGGGCCATCCTCAGACACAGATACGCAGTATTTT	CASSIRAGPSSDTDTQYF
-	TRBJ2-7	TRBV7-8	-	TGTGCCAGCAGCCTCGGCGGTAGCGAGACCTACGAGCAGTACTTC	CASSLGGSETYEQYF
-	TRBJ1-2	TRBV6-1	few	TGTGCCAGCTTGCACTATGGCTACACCTTC	CASLHYGYTF
TRBD2	TRBJ2-7	TRBV10-1	-	TGCGCCAGGCGACTAGCGGGTGGCACCGGGGCCTACAAGCAGTACTTC	CARRLAGGTGAYKQYF
-	TRBJ1-2	TRBV19	few	TGTGCCAGTAGGACTGACGGCTACACCTTC	CASRTDGYTF
-	TRBJ1-1	TRBV7-2	-	TGTGCCAGCAGCCCCCGGGACGGCGAACTACAAGCTTTCTTT	CASSPRDGELQAFF
TRBD2	TRBJ2-7	TRBV6-5	-	TGTGCCAGCAGTTACAAGCGGGACTCCTACGAGCAGTACTTC	CASSYKRDSYEQYF
TRBD1	TRBJ2-7	TRBV19	-	TGTGCCGGTAGTATTGGTCAGGGGGCGGCGAACGAGCAGTACTTC	CAGSIGQGAANEQYF
-	TRBJ2-2	TRBV12-2	-	TGTGCCAGCAGCCCCCCGGGACTAGGGACCGGGGAGCTGTTTTTT	CASSPPGLGTGELFF
-	TRBJ2-5	TRBV7-9	-	TGTGCCAGCAGCTTGAATCTGGGCGAGACCCAGTACTTC	CASSLNLGETQYF
-	TRBJ2-7	TRBV12-3/TRBV12-4	-	TGTGCCAGCACCTTGGACAGAAACTTCCTCTACGAGCAGTACTTC	CASTLDRNFLYEQYF
-	TRBJ2-7	TRBV15	many	TGTGCCACCAGCAGAAGTCGAGGAGGGCAGTACTTC	CATSRSRGGQYF
TRBD2	TRBJ2-1	TRBV6-6	-	TGTGCCAGCAGTCCTAGACTAGCGGGAGGGAATGAGCAGTTCTTC	CASSPRLAGGNEQFF
-	TRBJ1-1	TRBV19	few	TGTGCCAGCTCATACTTGGGGTTAGAGGGTGAAGCTTTCTTT	CASSYLGLEGEAFF